This T cell receptor beta chain was retrieved from a study of T cells after somatic rescue of genetic block. J gave up 2 bases and V 5 bases, and 6 bases lay outside the gene matches. Germline CDR1 LNHDA, CDR2 SQIVND (reference sequence). CDR3 length equals 14 residues. Here immunoSEQ multiplex PCR was the method, and the copy in TCRdb shows in-frame clones only, minus some. The sample lists roughly 12,000 clones, about 74% seen once, with about 22% in the top ten. V and J are TRBV19 and TRBJ2-7; 7 bases line up with TRBD2. Sequencing used peripheral blood mononuclear cells (PBMCs). This TCR was recovered from a boy younger than 18. CDR3 DNA sequence: TGTGCCAGTAGTTTTCCGGGACTACCCTACGAGCAGTACTTC. This sequence encodes CASSFPGLPYEQYF.